This TCR beta chain was observed in a study of CD8 T cells in Susac syndrome. With random hexamers, roughly 0.5 to 1 ug RNA was reverse transcribed. MiXCR was run by TCRdb on the immunoSEQ multiplex PCR reads, yielding one entry per CDR3 protein. The sample contains 100,000 to 150,000 distinct CDR3 sequences, over 90% of which appear only once. J gave up 6 bases and V 6 bases, and 14 bases lay outside the gene matches. The CDR3 spans 15 residues. Germline values: CDR1 SGHRS, CDR2 YFSETQ. V and J are TRBV5-1 and TRBJ2-5, with 7 positions matching TRBD1. Sequenced sample: CD8+ T cells from PBMCs. The TCR was taken from a human donor with multiple sclerosis. CDR3 in DNA: TGCGCCAGCAAGACTGGGACAGCTAGTTCCAAGACCCAGTACTTC. This sequence encodes CASKTGTASSKTQYF.